The subject of this entry is one T cell receptor (beta chain). The antigen this receptor binds is unknown. Base-call qualities are not available, and no considerably larger clone is one nucleotide away. The record originates from a study of T-cell reconstitution after alpha-beta-depleted transplantation in children listed by TCRdb under 2016. As for the study more broadly: The study quantitatively tracked T-cell immune reconstitution after TCRalphabeta/CD19-depleted allogeneic hematopoietic cell transplantation in children using TCR repertoire profiling.

Per the germline V gene (reference sequence), LGHDT is the CDR1 and YNNKEL is the CDR2. V loses 5 bases of germline sequence and J loses 1 base, and the interval between the two ends is 19 bases. Spanning cysteine to phenylalanine, the CDR3 consists of 17 amino acids. Only the CDR3 DNA is retained, 51 bases long and in frame from the first base. Library construction relied on PCR. The sequencer listed for this sample is Illumina HiSeq 2500. TCR libraries were prepared with molecular barcoding, using unique molecular identifiers to normalize TCRbeta repertoire quantification. TCRdb ran its own pipeline on the public reads, namely fastp trimming at Q25 and MiXCR clone calling, and kept in-frame beta chains. Rows with a matching CDR3 protein are joined into one entry that keeps the most common DNA and genes. In all, the sample holds just over 70,000 distinct CDR3 sequences, and about 7% of those were seen once. Over 2.5% of the sample rests with the top ten.

This specimen consisted of PBMCs from the stem cell graft donor, obtained from the stem cell graft. The chain couples TRBV3-1 to TRBJ2-3, with the D call perhaps TRBD1 or TRBD2, each one matching 5 bases. The TCR originated in a human donor who donated a stem cell graft to a child with acute lymphoblastic leukemia. The DNA is as follows: TGTGCCAGCAGCGCCGCTGGTTTGAGGGGTGGCACAGATACGCAGTATTTT. The resulting protein is CASSAAGLRGGTDTQYF.